The rows below give T cell receptor beta chains drawn from one sample of a study of cytomegalovirus exposure and HLA in healthy donors. Generated by immunoSEQ multiplex PCR, the TCRdb table keeps only in-frame clones and is missing some. The sample shows about 88,000 clones, less than 90% of them seen only once. The specimen was PBMCs. Receptors originate from a woman under 30 in good health and CMV-seropositive. The CDR3 runs from the conserved cysteine through the conserved F or W. The order of the fields is clone size, D gene, V gene, J gene, CDR3 protein, CDR3 DNA. The D gene is left open where the match is weak. Size values are once, few and many counts, or a class for expanded clones, and some rows have none.

clone_size: .
d_call: .
v_call: TRBV28
j_call: TRBJ2-4
cdr3_aa: CASSIGTKGVQYF
cdr3_nt: TGTGCCAGCAGTATCGGGACAAAGGGGGTTCAGTACTTC

clone_size: .
d_call: TRBD1
v_call: TRBV4-1
j_call: TRBJ1-6
cdr3_aa: CASSQPTGVDSPLHF
cdr3_nt: TGCGCCAGCAGCCAGCCGACAGGGGTTGACTCACCCCTCCACTTT

clone_size: .
d_call: .
v_call: TRBV15
j_call: TRBJ1-5
cdr3_aa: CATSGQDDIQPQHF
cdr3_nt: TGTGCCACCAGCGGGCAGGATGATATTCAGCCCCAGCATTTT

clone_size: .
d_call: TRBD1
v_call: TRBV4-1
j_call: TRBJ2-5
cdr3_aa: CASSQETGAFQETQYF
cdr3_nt: TGCGCCAGCAGCCAAGAGACAGGGGCATTCCAAGAGACCCAGTACTTC

clone_size: once
d_call: TRBD2
v_call: TRBV7-9
j_call: TRBJ2-7
cdr3_aa: CASSPLLAGVYEQYF
cdr3_nt: TGTGCCAGCAGCCCCTTACTAGCGGGGGTCTACGAGCAGTACTTC

clone_size: .
d_call: .
v_call: TRBV30
j_call: TRBJ2-1
cdr3_aa: CAWIRVSYNEQFF
cdr3_nt: TGTGCCTGGATCAGGGTGTCCTACAATGAGCAGTTCTTC

clone_size: .
d_call: TRBD2
v_call: TRBV7-2
j_call: TRBJ2-2
cdr3_aa: CASSLGQLAGGGELFF
cdr3_nt: TGTGCCAGCAGCTTAGGGCAACTAGCGGGCGGGGGGGAGCTGTTTTTT

clone_size: .
d_call: .
v_call: TRBV27
j_call: TRBJ1-2
cdr3_aa: CASSPRLTPNYGYTF
cdr3_nt: TGTGCCAGCAGTCCAAGGCTGACACCTAACTATGGCTACACCTTC

clone_size: .
d_call: .
v_call: TRBV6-4
j_call: TRBJ2-3
cdr3_aa: CASSDSSGGHTDTQYF
cdr3_nt: TGTGCCAGCAGTGACTCCTCCGGGGGGCACACAGATACGCAGTATTTT

clone_size: .
d_call: .
v_call: TRBV28
j_call: TRBJ1-2
cdr3_aa: CASSLRIDYGYTF
cdr3_nt: TGTGCCAGCAGTTTGAGGATAGACTATGGCTACACCTTC

clone_size: .
d_call: TRBD2
v_call: TRBV11-2
j_call: TRBJ2-1
cdr3_aa: CASSSQIAGGSYNEQFF
cdr3_nt: TGTGCCAGCAGCTCGCAAATAGCGGGGGGCTCCTACAATGAGCAGTTCTTC

clone_size: .
d_call: .
v_call: TRBV28
j_call: TRBJ2-2
cdr3_aa: CASSGYSKRELFF
cdr3_nt: TGTGCCAGCAGTGGCTACAGTAAAAGGGAGCTGTTTTTT

clone_size: .
d_call: .
v_call: TRBV29-1
j_call: TRBJ2-3
cdr3_aa: CSVGRALGDTQYF
cdr3_nt: TGCAGCGTTGGGCGGGCTCTCGGGGATACGCAGTATTTT

clone_size: .
d_call: TRBD1
v_call: TRBV11-2
j_call: TRBJ2-2
cdr3_aa: CASSLRRQGIAGELFF
cdr3_nt: TGTGCCAGCAGCTTACGACGACAGGGTATTGCCGGGGAGCTGTTTTTT

clone_size: .
d_call: .
v_call: TRBV5-1
j_call: TRBJ2-2
cdr3_aa: CASSLLGNTGELFF
cdr3_nt: TGCGCCAGCAGCCTTCTAGGGAACACCGGGGAGCTGTTTTTT

clone_size: once
d_call: TRBD1
v_call: TRBV11-2
j_call: TRBJ2-7
cdr3_aa: CASSLSQGASYEQYF
cdr3_nt: TGTGCCAGCAGCCTCTCGCAGGGGGCGTCCTACGAGCAGTACTTC

clone_size: .
d_call: .
v_call: TRBV10-2
j_call: TRBJ1-6
cdr3_aa: CASSTPQGVNSPLHF
cdr3_nt: TGCGCCAGCAGTACACCCCAGGGCGTGAATTCACCCCTCCACTTT

clone_size: .
d_call: .
v_call: TRBV5-5
j_call: TRBJ2-3
cdr3_aa: CASSLEPRSDTQYF
cdr3_nt: TGTGCCAGCAGCTTGGAACCGAGATCAGATACGCAGTATTTT

clone_size: few
d_call: .
v_call: TRBV5-6
j_call: TRBJ2-7
cdr3_aa: CASSLVYGERGYEQYF
cdr3_nt: TGTGCCAGCAGCTTGGTGTACGGGGAACGGGGCTACGAGCAGTACTTC

clone_size: .
d_call: TRBD2
v_call: TRBV10-1
j_call: TRBJ2-7
cdr3_aa: CASSERIGGAYEQYF
cdr3_nt: TGCGCCAGCAGTGAACGTATCGGGGGGGCCTACGAGCAGTACTTC

clone_size: .
d_call: TRBD1
v_call: TRBV28
j_call: TRBJ2-3
cdr3_aa: CASSLGQGGNTDTQYF
cdr3_nt: TGTGCCAGCAGTTTAGGACAGGGGGGAAACACAGATACGCAGTATTTT

clone_size: .
d_call: TRBD1
v_call: TRBV6-6
j_call: TRBJ1-1
cdr3_aa: CASSRQGAGLSEAFF
cdr3_nt: TGTGCCAGCAGCCGACAGGGGGCGGGATTGTCTGAAGCTTTCTTT

clone_size: .
d_call: .
v_call: TRBV19
j_call: TRBJ2-5
cdr3_aa: CASSIDPSRETQYF
cdr3_nt: TGTGCCAGTAGTATAGATCCCTCCCGGGAGACCCAGTACTTC

clone_size: few
d_call: .
v_call: TRBV9
j_call: TRBJ2-7
cdr3_aa: CASSAGPYLEQYF
cdr3_nt: TGTGCCAGCAGTGCGGGCCCCTACCTGGAGCAGTACTTC

clone_size: .
d_call: .
v_call: TRBV6-6
j_call: TRBJ1-4
cdr3_aa: CASRIQEEKLFF
cdr3_nt: TGTGCCAGCAGAATTCAAGAGGAAAAACTGTTTTTT

clone_size: .
d_call: TRBD1
v_call: TRBV7-9
j_call: TRBJ1-6
cdr3_aa: CASSLVGQGQSPLHF
cdr3_nt: TGTGCCAGCAGCTTAGTGGGACAGGGACAGTCACCCCTCCACTTT

clone_size: .
d_call: .
v_call: TRBV10-2
j_call: TRBJ2-2
cdr3_aa: CASSTVRGTGELFF
cdr3_nt: TGCGCCAGCAGTACGGTACGGGGCACCGGGGAGCTGTTTTTT

clone_size: once
d_call: .
v_call: TRBV4-2
j_call: TRBJ1-2
cdr3_aa: CASSQDYQGYGYTF
cdr3_nt: TGTGCCAGCAGCCAAGACTATCAGGGGTATGGCTACACCTTC

clone_size: once
d_call: TRBD2
v_call: TRBV10-3
j_call: TRBJ2-3
cdr3_aa: CAIRGLAVGTDTQYF
cdr3_nt: TGTGCCATCAGGGGACTAGCCGTCGGCACAGATACGCAGTATTTT

clone_size: .
d_call: .
v_call: TRBV10-2
j_call: TRBJ1-2
cdr3_aa: CASAQGLLQGYTF
cdr3_nt: TGCGCCAGCGCCCAGGGACTTCTTCAGGGCTACACCTTC

clone_size: .
d_call: .
v_call: TRBV19
j_call: TRBJ2-2
cdr3_aa: CASSLGGGNGELFF
cdr3_nt: TGTGCCAGTAGCTTGGGAGGGGGGAACGGGGAGCTGTTTTTT

clone_size: .
d_call: .
v_call: TRBV27
j_call: TRBJ1-2
cdr3_aa: CASRYGGEYGYTF
cdr3_nt: TGTGCCAGCAGATACGGGGGGGAATATGGCTACACCTTC

clone_size: once
d_call: .
v_call: TRBV28
j_call: TRBJ1-5
cdr3_aa: CASSLAENSNQPQHF
cdr3_nt: TGTGCCAGCAGTTTAGCGGAGAATAGCAATCAGCCCCAGCATTTT

clone_size: .
d_call: TRBD1
v_call: TRBV11-3
j_call: TRBJ2-2
cdr3_aa: CASSLQGANTGELFF
cdr3_nt: TGTGCCAGCAGCTTACAGGGGGCGAACACCGGGGAGCTGTTTTTT

clone_size: .
d_call: .
v_call: TRBV6-1
j_call: TRBJ1-2
cdr3_aa: CASSIQGNYGYTF
cdr3_nt: TGTGCCAGCAGCATACAGGGCAACTATGGCTACACCTTC

clone_size: .
d_call: .
v_call: TRBV19
j_call: TRBJ1-5
cdr3_aa: CASSTQGDQPQHF
cdr3_nt: TGTGCCAGTAGTACCCAGGGTGACCAGCCCCAGCATTTT

clone_size: once
d_call: TRBD1
v_call: TRBV28
j_call: TRBJ2-7
cdr3_aa: CASKIPDRAHEQYF
cdr3_nt: TGTGCCAGCAAGATTCCGGACAGGGCCCACGAGCAGTACTTC

clone_size: .
d_call: .
v_call: TRBV27
j_call: TRBJ1-1
cdr3_aa: CASSLWGDRNTEAFF
cdr3_nt: TGTGCCAGCAGTTTATGGGGGGATCGGAACACTGAAGCTTTCTTT

clone_size: .
d_call: .
v_call: TRBV10-1
j_call: TRBJ2-1
cdr3_aa: CASREGGENNEQFF
cdr3_nt: TGCGCCAGCAGGGAAGGGGGGGAAAACAATGAGCAGTTCTTC

clone_size: .
d_call: .
v_call: TRBV11-2
j_call: TRBJ2-7
cdr3_aa: CASSLDLTVQYF
cdr3_nt: TGTGCCAGCAGCTTAGACTTGACAGTGCAGTACTTC